The 20 T cell receptor beta chains below all came from one sample that was sequenced in a study of CD8+CD57+ T cells in acquired aplastic anemia. Profiling of TCR beta VDJ combinations and CDR3 sequences used genomic DNA as template. TCRdb fed the reads into MiXCR, producing one record per CDR3 protein. The table has hundreds of thousands of distinct CDR3 sequences, just under 70% seen once; the top ten hold less than 4%. Material: sorted CD4+, CD8+, or CD8+CD57+ T cells (not recorded which) from PBMCs. The receptors here all came from a human donor in good health, serving as a control.

This rearrangement joins TRBV5-1 to TRBJ2-5, with unresolved D. Germline assignment: CDR1 SGHRS and CDR2 YFSETQ. This CDR3 contains 13 residues. Trimming removed 0 bases from V and 4 bases from J, with 7 bases in between. The CDR3 DNA sequence: TGCGCCAGCAGCTTGGGACATCGAGAGACCCAGTACTTC. Amino acid sequence: CASSLGHRETQYF.

On this clonotype itself: An end of the junction differs from the germline gene, which may be a read error. This chain joins TRBV7-8 and TRBJ1-2; D remains unclear. The CDR3 consists of 14 residues. The germline CDR1 and CDR2 sequences are SGHVS and FQNEAQ. The CDR3 sequence: CASSLGTSALTEQF. The CDR3 nucleotides are TGTGCCAGCAGCTTAGGGACTAGCGCCCTTACTGAGCAGTTC.

DNA of the CDR3: TGTGCCAGCAGCGCTAGCGGCGAGGAGGCCAACGAGCAGTTCTTC. It yields the protein CASSASGEEANEQFF. V gene TRBV7-8 combines with J gene TRBJ2-1, with 7 bases lining up with TRBD2. The junction had 14 bases not matched to a gene; V was cut back by 5 bases and J by 10 bases. The CDR3 covers 15 residues. Germline CDR1 and CDR2: SGHVS and FQNEAQ.

V and J are TRBV10-1 and TRBJ2-7, with 7 bases matching TRBD1. Gene TRBJ2-1 matches the end of the DNA better, so the J call may be wrong. CDR3 length: 15 amino acids. Germline V gene data show CDR1 as WNHNN and CDR2 as SYGVQD (reference sequence). This CDR3 is CASSDRDRSYNEQFF. The DNA for the CDR3 is TGCGCCAGCAGTGATAGGGACAGAAGCTACAATGAGCAGTTCTTC.

About this clonotype: Without the conserved terminal phenylalanine or tryptophan, this CDR3 likely stems from a read error. The chain has TRBV27 and TRBJ2-7; no clear D gene. Germline assignment: CDR1 MNHEY and CDR2 SMNVEV (reference sequence). This CDR3 is 12 amino acids long. V was pared by 4 bases and J by 6 bases, with 10 bases between. Here the CDR3 DNA reads TGTGCCAGCAGTTCTCCATCGGGCGAGCAGTACCTC. Its protein is CASSSPSGEQYL.

Points on this clonotype: A read error may account for a junction end that differs from germline. The chain joins TRBV29-1 to TRBJ1-1; D not certain. Per the germline V gene, CDR1 is SQVTM and CDR2 is ANQGSEA. The CDR3 totals 15 residues. For the CDR3, the DNA is TGTGGCATCAGTGAGAGCGCGAGGGTGGACACTGAAGCTTTCTTT. This gives the protein CGISESARVDTEAFF. Complete variable domain (other parts from reference TRBV29-1 and TRBJ1-1): SAVISQKPSRDICQRGTSLTIQCQVDSQVTMMFWYRQQPGQSLTLIATANQGSEATYESGFVIDKFPISRPNLTFSTLTVSNMSPEDSSIYLCGISESARVDTEAFFGQGTRLTVV.

This clonotype was seen repeatedly, ten times or more. The CDR3 reads CASSPGGTGHYGYTF. Here the CDR3 DNA reads TGTGCCAGCAGTCCGGGTGGTACAGGGCACTATGGCTACACCTTC. This chain uses TRBV6-1 with TRBJ1-2; D might be TRBD1 (6 bases). CDR3 length equals 15 residues. Trimming pared 5 bases from V and 3 bases from J, leaving 16 bases between. Germline values: CDR1 MNHNS, CDR2 SASEGT.

The chain is built from TRBV7-2 and TRBJ1-2; 8 bases are shared with TRBD1. CDR3 length: 15 amino acids. J lost 0 bases, V lost 2 bases, and 2 bases had no gene match. The V gene's germline CDR1 is SGHTA and CDR2 FQGNSA. CDR3 bases: TGTGCCAGCAGCTTATCAGGGGGCTCTAACTATGGCTACACCTTC. Translation gives CASSLSGGSNYGYTF.

This clonotype showed up just a few times. The rearrangement uses TRBV7-2 and TRBJ1-2; 9 bases fit TRBD1. The CDR3 contains 13 residues. V lost 4 bases and J lost 6; bases outside the gene matches: 3. Germline-derived CDR1 and CDR2 are SGHTA and FQGNSA. For the CDR3, the DNA is TGTGCCAGCAGCTCGGGGACAGGGAATGGCTACACCTTC. Translation: CASSSGTGNGYTF. Full variable domain (rest looked up from reference TRBV7-2 and TRBJ1-2): GAGVSQSPSNKVTEKGKDVELRCDPISGHTALYWYRQSLGQGLEFLIYFQGNSAPDKSGLPSDRFSAERTGGSVSTLTIQRTQQEDSAVYLCASSSGTGNGYTFGSGTRLTVV.

The chain links TRBV27 to TRBJ1-2, with TRBD1 matching 12 bases. The CDR3 covers 14 residues. Unmatched junction bases numbered 7, after V lost 7 bases and J lost 7 bases. Germline V gene data show CDR1 as MNHEY and CDR2 as SMNVEV (reference sequence). CDR3 bases: TGTGCCAGCAACCCGGGACAGGGGGCGGTTGGCTACACCTTC. It is translated as CASNPGQGAVGYTF.

The chain has TRBV7-8 and TRBJ2-5, with 9 positions matching TRBD1. CDR3 length equals 16 residues. The V and J ends lost 5 bases and 11 bases, in that order; junction bases with no gene match: 18. Germline values: CDR1 SGHVS, CDR2 FQNEAQ. In nucleotides, the CDR3 is TGTGCCAGCAGCACCGCGACGACAGGGGGTTACGAGCAGCAGTACTTC. Its translation is CASSTATTGGYEQQYF.

V is TRBV19 and J is TRBJ2-3; 9 bases match TRBD1. The assigned J gene may be wrong: the sequence end matches TRBJ2-5 better. Germline V gene lookup returns CDR1 LNHDA and CDR2 SQIVND (reference sequence). This CDR3 has 13 residues. In DNA form, the CDR3 reads TGTGCCAGTAGTAAGGACAGGGGAGAGACCCAGTACTTC. Translated, it gives CASSKDRGETQYF.

The V and J genes are TRBV20-1 and TRBJ2-1; D remains ambiguous. The V end was cut by 3 bases, the J end by 6 bases, with 18 bases between. Germline V CDR1 and CDR2: DFQATT, SNEGSKA (reference sequence). This CDR3 is built from 15 residues. CDR3 sequence reads: CSARVLNTQCNEQFF. The CDR3 bases are TGCAGTGCTAGGGTACTGAATACGCAGTGCAATGAGCAGTTCTTC.

This chain connects TRBV7-8 to TRBJ2-5, with D perhaps TRBD2 (5 bases). CDR1 is SGHVS and CDR2 is FQNEAQ in the germline V gene. The CDR3 sequence is 12 residues long. Deletions cut 5 bases from V and 5 bases from J, with 9 bases between. The CDR3 nucleotides read TGTGCCAGCAGCGGAGGAGACGAGACCCAGTACTTC. Amino acids: CASSGGDETQYF.

To note about this clonotype: Lacking the conserved final phenylalanine or tryptophan, this CDR3 likely reflects a read error. This chain connects TRBV2 to TRBJ1-1, with no clear D. The V end lost 6 bases, the J end lost 10 bases, and 18 bases lay between the germline ends. The CDR3 extends over 13 amino acids. Germline V CDR1 and CDR2: SNHLY, FYNNEI. CDR3 nucleotides: TGTGCCAGCAGCTCCACAGCAGGCCCTGGAGCTTTCCAT. It codes for CASSSTAGPGAFH.

With regard to this clonotype: One junction end does not reproduce the germline sequence, and a read error may be involved. The chain uses TRBV6-6 and TRBJ2-1; 14 nucleotides line up with TRBD2. Germline V CDR1 and CDR2: MNHNY, SVGAGI (reference sequence). This CDR3 contains 16 residues. The DNA for the CDR3 is TGTGCCGGCAGTTATTCGACTAGCGGGGGGGCCATTAAACAGTTCTTC. Translating gives CAGSYSTSGGAIKQFF.

The chain couples TRBV20-1 to TRBJ1-2; tentatively, D is TRBD1 (5 bases). CDR1 and CDR2 (germline): DFQATT, SNEGSKA (reference sequence). The CDR3 runs 11 residues. The ends were cut back, 0 bases at V and 14 bases at J, with 13 bases in the middle. The CDR3 protein is CSARDLSSGTF. DNA for the CDR3: TGCAGTGCTAGAGATCTGTCGTCAGGGACCTTC.

The chain links TRBV4-1 to TRBJ1-3; 7 bases match TRBD1. CDR1 MGHRA and CDR2 YSYEKL come from the germline V gene. Trimming removed 6 bases from V and 2 bases from J; junction bases left unmatched: 7. CDR3 size: 15 residues. The CDR3 nucleotides read TGCGCCAGCAGACCTGAGACAGGGCCTGGAAACACCATATATTTT. Translated, it gives CASRPETGPGNTIYF.

This clonotype was detected ten times or more. The rearrangement uses TRBV13 and TRBJ1-1; D gene unclear. From germline, CDR1 is PRHDT and CDR2 FYEKMQ (reference sequence). The CDR3 is 14 residues long. Trimming took off 3 bases at V and 5 bases at J, with 13 bases between the two ends. In nucleotides, the CDR3 is TGTGCCAGCAGCTTGAGGCGGCCTGGAACTGAAGCTTTCTTT. Encoded protein: CASSLRRPGTEAFF.

A word on this clonotype: One end of the junction is discordant with germline, which a read error may explain. This sequence joins TRBV7-3 and TRBJ1-2; 8 bases line up with TRBD1. This CDR3 is 14 amino acids long. Germline V gene lookup returns CDR1 SGHTA and CDR2 FQGTGA. CDR3 in amino acids: CASRDTGGPYRYTF. The CDR3 DNA sequence: TGCGCCAGCAGGGACACAGGGGGACCCTATCGCTACACTTTC.